The clone carrying this TCR beta chain occurred many times. What it binds is not known. The time point was: patch test 2, 6 weeks after DPC sensitization. Described treatment: therapeutic diphenylcyclopropenone sensitization with weekly scalp DPC. The study enrolled 18 to 70-year-old alopecia patients suitable for DPC. TCRdb ran MiXCR on the RACE reads and lists one entry per CDR3 protein. The profile shows a few hundred thousand distinct CDR3 sequences, nearly 6.5% of them singletons. This entry is derived from a study of human T cells and chemical hapten exposure. Study summary: The sensitizing agent was 2% DPC, placed on roughly 2 cm by roughly 2 cm of upper inner arm skin. There were per-sample TCR yield variations, arising mainly from small pooled library volume differences. General study results and limits: The formation of large CDR3 similarity clusters by expanded TCRs significantly exceeded that of controls.

The TCR comes from a woman aged 18-29 years with alopecia areata. Some clones in this sample may be carry-over from other donors' samples. The sample consisted of whole blood, taken in connection with sensitization to the hapten diphenylcyclopropenone (DPC).

As DNA, the CDR3 is TGCGCCAGCAGCTTAAACAGAGGGGAGCAGTACTTC. This codes for CASSLNRGEQYF. V and J are TRBV5-1 and TRBJ2-7, with a possible D match to TRBD2 (5 bases). CDR3 length: 12 residues. Trimming stripped 2 bases from V and 7 bases from J, with 10 bases between. Germline assignment: CDR1 SGHRS and CDR2 YFSETQ.